The clone carrying this T cell receptor (beta chain) came up a few times. Its specificity is unknown. This specimen comes from a study of regulatory T cells in long-lasting Graves disease. Study-level points and caveats: Persistent disease samples used TRBV28, TRBJ1-2 and TRBJ2-5 preferentially.

This CDR3 has 15 amino acids. Trimming left V 4 bases short and J 5 bases short, with 15 bases between. CDR1 and CDR2 (germline): ENHRY, SYGVKD. Time point specified: newly diagnosed GD, antithyroid drugs for less than 3 months. The TCR library used RNA extracted from PBMCs. Patients were from an endocrinology department in Xi'an, China. Investigators prepared the TCR beta libraries by applying iRepertoire HTBI primers and Arm-PCR of CDR3 regions. TCRdb reprocessed the multiplex PCR reads with MiXCR, giving one entry per CDR3 protein. The data contain about 440,000 distinct CDR3 sequences, 15% of them seen just once; the ten biggest clones take up around 15%. Another study also made use of these data, one on T cells in Graves' hyperthyroidism and ophthalmopathy. From that second work: Diagnosis relied on clinical symptoms, serum thyroxine and TRAb, thyroid ultrasound and orbital computed tomography. Peripheral blood also featured most of the thyroid clonotypes expanded above 0.001.

The sample in question was peripheral blood mononuclear cells (PBMCs), obtained at new diagnosis, from a patient treated with antithyroid drugs. The clonotype originates from a woman in her twenties or thirties with Graves disease. V and J are TRBV10-3 and TRBJ2-1; D ambiguous. CDR3 coding DNA: TGTGCCATCAGTGGGGCCGAGCGAAGTAACAATGAGCAGTTCTTC. It is translated as CAISGAERSNNEQFF.